Described below is a single T cell receptor (beta chain) sequence and its context. Its antigen remains unidentified. The assay was immunoSEQ multiplex PCR, and TCRdb's table has in-frame clones only and misses some. The data show 70,000 to 95,000 clones, under 85% seen once. The germline V gene encodes CDR1 SGHNT and CDR2 YYREEE (reference sequence). The ends were cut back, 0 bases at V and 5 bases at J, with 8 bases in the middle. CDR3 length: 13 residues. This sample stems from a study of OX40 agonist ivuxolimab in advanced cancers. Study in general: The study enrolled dose-escalation patients with hepatocellular carcinoma, melanoma, renal cell or head and neck cancer. Study-wide points: CD4+ and CD8+ T cells in blood underwent clonal expansion by week 6 at 0.1 to 3.0 mg/kg.

The material was CD4+ or CD8+ T cells sorted from blood, obtained in a trial of the OX40 agonist ivuxolimab. The sequence was collected from an adult with an advanced solid tumor such as melanoma, head and neck, liver or kidney cancer. The V gene is TRBV5-4, the J gene TRBJ1-1; D is perhaps TRBD1 (5 bases). CDR3 nucleotides: TGTGCCAGCAGCTTGGTAGCAGGGACTGAAGCTTTCTTT. It codes for CASSLVAGTEAFF. The full variable domain, rest sourced from reference TRBV5-4 and TRBJ1-1, is ETGVTQSPTHLIKTRGQQVTLRCSSQSGHNTVSWYQQALGQGPQFIFQYYREEENGRGNFPPRFSGLQFPNYSSELNVNALELDDSALYLCASSLVAGTEAFFGQGTRLTVV.